This T cell receptor beta chain is from a study of cytomegalovirus exposure and HLA in healthy donors. The PCR had 60 Vbeta and 13 Jbeta primers. Produced via immunoSEQ multiplex PCR; TCRdb's table is partial and in-frame only. The sample comprises around 240,000 clones, 82% of which are singletons, and 5% to 6% rests with the top ten. Trimming took off 4 bases at V and 1 base at J, with 13 bases between the two ends. The V gene's germline CDR1 is SGHVS and CDR2 FNYEAQ. The CDR3 has 15 amino acids. Study-wide results and caveats: Among immune exposure information, only CMV serostatus was available. CMV antigen specificity of a few CMV-associated chains was confirmed in vitro. What was likely a sequencing artifact was a cluster of highly shared sequence variants.

About this clone: What it binds is unknown.

Sequencing was carried out using PBMCs. The TCR was taken from a woman aged 40-49 years in good health and CMV-seropositive. This rearrangement joins TRBV7-6 to TRBJ1-1; weak D call: TRBD1 (6 bases). CDR3 loop: CASSSTTGPNTEAFF. Here the CDR3 DNA reads TGTGCCAGCAGCTCGACGACAGGACCGAACACTGAAGCTTTCTTT.